These 5 T cell receptor beta chains originate from one sample sequenced in a study of vaccination and CD4 T cells after COVID-19. Described treatment: roughly nine-day PBMC culture with coronavirus spike peptide pools or control peptides (ViraFEST assay). Their cognate antigens are unknown. Sequenced with the Oncomine TCR Beta short-read assay was DNA taken from cultured CD4+ T cells. Each CDR3 protein gets one entry after TCRdb re-called the PCR reads with MiXCR. The repertoire holds approximately 15,000 distinct CDR3 sequences, with 57% as singletons. Source material: CD4+ T cells from blood, cultured in vitro. The receptors derive from a human donor who had recovered from COVID-19.

The chain has TRBV6-5 and TRBJ1-6, with 9 bases that match TRBD1. CDR1 and CDR2 (germline): MNHEY, SVGAGI. The CDR3 contains 14 residues. Germline trimming cut 4 bases from V and 10 bases from J; bases unmatched to any gene: 5. CDR3 bases: TGTGCCAGCAGTTCTCGGACAGGGGAATCACCCCTCCACTTT. Protein product: CASSSRTGESPLHF.

The J gene is TRBJ2-1, the V gene TRBV11-2, with D tentatively TRBD1 or TRBD2 (5 bases each). CDR1 SGHAT and CDR2 FQNNGV come from the germline V gene. The CDR3 covers 13 residues. Trimming left V 0 bases short and J 9 bases short, with 9 bases between. CDR3 bases: TGTGCCAGCAGCTTAGAGGGGGTGGGTGAGCAGTTCTTC. Its protein is CASSLEGVGEQFF.

The V and J genes are TRBV19 and TRBJ1-1; a weak D match, TRBD1 (6 bases). Deletions cut 7 bases from V and 4 bases from J, with 16 bases between. The CDR3 is made up of 14 amino acids. The germline V gene encodes CDR1 LNHDA and CDR2 SQIVND (reference sequence). CDR3 coding DNA: TGTGCCAGTATCGGGGGGGGGCCGGGCACTGAAGCTTTCTTT. Its protein is CASIGGGPGTEAFF.

This chain uses TRBV3-1 with TRBJ2-5; maybe TRBD1 (6 bases). V was trimmed by 2 bases and J by 6 bases, leaving 13 bases between them. The CDR3 has 14 residues. Per the germline V gene, CDR1 is LGHDT and CDR2 is YNNKEL (reference sequence). The CDR3, as DNA: TGTGCCAGCAGCCAAACGACAGGCCGAAAGACCCAGTACTTC. Its translation is CASSQTTGRKTQYF.

The chain has TRBV27 and TRBJ2-7; D remains unclear. The germline V gene has CDR1 MNHEY and CDR2 SMNVEV (reference sequence). V lost 10 bases and J 0 bases, leaving 16 bases between the germline ends. CDR3 length: 14 amino acids. The CDR3 nucleotides are TGTGCCACCTACCCTACCCCCAGCTCCTACGAGCAGTACTTC. It codes for CATYPTPSSYEQYF.